This entry features one TCR beta chain sequence. Its matching antigen is unknown. Every isolated RNA sample was fully reverse transcribed, so sequencing captured expressed TCRB transcripts. Generated by immunoSEQ multiplex PCR, the TCRdb table keeps only in-frame clones and is missing some. The sample lists around 140,000 clones; more than 10% were seen once. The germline gives CDR1 SGDLS, CDR2 YYNGEE. Between the trimmed V and J ends, which lost 4 bases and 5 bases, there was a span of 12 bases. The CDR3 length is 13 residues. These data belong to a study of beta chain features in type 1 diabetes. Study results and limitations: Sequencing of cDNA might inflate the share of cells that strongly express TCR. Patients and controls would be equally affected if PCR favored shorter templates. TCRB CDR3 length was moderately but significantly reduced in all four CD4+ subsets of Type 1 diabetes patients. At VDJ recombination sites, type 1 diabetes patients had fewer insertions and more deleted nucleotides. Within the patient group, naive, central memory and Treg TCRB repertoires appeared more similar to each other than within healthy donors.

The genes are TRBV9 and TRBJ2-5, with D perhaps TRBD2 (6 bases). This TCR came from a man younger than 35 with type 1 diabetes. The specimen sequenced was central memory CD4+ T cells from blood. The CDR3 DNA follows: TGTGCCAGCAGCCTGTGGGGGAGGGAGACCCAGTACTTC. Translated, it gives CASSLWGRETQYF.